This passage covers 31 T cell receptor beta chains from one sample sequenced in a study of shared clonotypes between healthy human individuals. Some clones are missing from TCRdb's copy, which holds only in-frame ones; the method was immunoSEQ multiplex PCR. The profile shows 450,000 to 500,000 clones, 65% to 85% of them singletons. The sequenced sample consisted of PBMCs. The receptors shown here come from a woman aged 40-49 years in good health. Some clones in this sample may be carry-over from other donors' samples.

The genes are TRBV5-4 and TRBJ2-7; 12 bases match TRBD2. Trimming at V came to 1 base and at J to 5 bases, leaving 4 bases not matched to a gene. The CDR3 has 15 amino acids. CDR1 and CDR2 (germline): SGHNT, YYREEE (reference sequence). The CDR3 loop is CASSLFLAGGNEQYF. DNA for the CDR3: TGTGCCAGCAGCTTGTTTCTAGCGGGAGGGAACGAGCAGTACTTC.

There are a few counts of this clone. The chain carries TRBV6-5 and TRBJ2-1; D possibly corresponds to TRBD2 (5 bases). The CDR3 loop spans 15 amino acids. Trimming left V 2 bases short and J 8 bases short, with 16 bases between. CDR1 MNHEY and CDR2 SVGAGI come from the germline V gene. The CDR3 sequence is CASSYRDTVGYEQFF. Written as DNA, the CDR3 is TGTGCCAGCAGTTACCGGGATACAGTCGGTTATGAGCAGTTCTTC.

For the CDR3, the DNA is TGTGCCAGCAGCTCCTTGACAGGCTCGAACACTGAAGCTTTCTTT. This translates into CASSSLTGSNTEAFF. The rearrangement uses TRBV11-2 and TRBJ1-1; a weak D match, TRBD1 (6 bases). The germline V gene has CDR1 SGHAT and CDR2 FQNNGV. V was cut by 4 bases and J by 1 base, with 13 bases left in between. The CDR3 runs to 15 residues.

The chain has TRBV7-3 and TRBJ2-1; weak D call: TRBD1 (5 bases). The V end was cut by 2 bases, the J end by 1 base, with 9 bases between. CDR1 is SGHTA and CDR2 is FQGTGA in the germline V gene. The CDR3 is made up of 15 amino acids. For the CDR3, the DNA is TGTGCCAGCAGCTTACAAAGGGGTTCCTACAATGAGCAGTTCTTC. This sequence encodes CASSLQRGSYNEQFF.

The gene calls are TRBV5-1 and TRBJ2-5, with 7 positions matching TRBD1. J gave up 3 bases and V 7 bases, and 12 bases lay outside the gene matches. Germline CDR1 and CDR2: SGHRS and YFSETQ. The CDR3 is 15 residues long. The CDR3 nucleotides are TGCGCCAGCTCCAATCGGGACAGAGGGGAAGAGACCCAGTACTTC. This gives the protein CASSNRDRGEETQYF.

This clone was seen once. V usage is TRBV5-1 and J usage is TRBJ2-7; TRBD1 is a possible D gene (6 bases). Germline lookup yields CDR1 SGHRS and CDR2 YFSETQ. The V gene lost 3 bases and the J gene lost 2 bases, with 12 bases spanning the gap. This CDR3 region has 14 residues. The CDR3: CASSSQGNPYEQYF. In nucleotides, the CDR3 is TGCGCCAGCAGCTCCCAGGGGAACCCCTACGAGCAGTACTTC.

A note on this clone: A read error is likely here: a far larger clone is one base away. This same CDR3 is encoded by further DNA sequences in the sample. The chain has TRBV4-3 and TRBJ2-5, with 11 bases fitting TRBD2. Trimming removed 0 bases from V and 3 bases from J; junction bases left unmatched: 15. This CDR3 has 20 amino acids. CDR1 is LGHNA, CDR2 YSLEER, per germline. CDR3 amino acids: CASSQDPPGLAGFGKETQYF. The CDR3 DNA reads TGCGCCAGCAGCCAAGATCCGCCAGGACTAGCGGGCTTTGGTAAAGAGACCCAGTACTTC.

The CDR3: CASSVAGRNEQFF. The CDR3 DNA reads TGTGCCAGCAGCGTAGCAGGGAGGAATGAGCAGTTCTTC. The chain employs TRBV9 and TRBJ2-1; D may be TRBD2 (6 bases). The CDR3 length is 13 residues. Germline CDR1 and CDR2: SGDLS and YYNGEE. The germline V and J ends were trimmed by 0 bases and 7 bases, with 8 bases remaining between them.

CDR3 in amino acids: CASSLKLAGEGNEQFF. The CDR3 coding sequence is TGTGCCAGCAGCTTAAAGTTGGCGGGAGAGGGCAATGAGCAGTTCTTC. The chain joins TRBV11-1 to TRBJ2-1; 7 positions match TRBD2. Per germline, CDR1 SGHAT and CDR2 FQDESV (reference sequence). The CDR3 has 16 residues. Trimming at V came to 2 bases and at J to 6 bases, leaving 10 bases not matched to a gene.

The rearrangement links TRBV9 to TRBJ2-3; D is ambiguous. This CDR3 is 14 amino acids long. CDR1 and CDR2 (germline): SGDLS, YYNGEE. Trimming took off 5 bases at V and 0 bases at J, with 10 bases between the two ends. CDR3 protein: CASSAAWSTDTQYF. Here the CDR3 DNA reads TGTGCCAGCAGTGCCGCGTGGAGCACAGATACGCAGTATTTT.

The chain employs TRBV11-2 and TRBJ2-1; perhaps TRBD2 as D (5 bases). This CDR3 has 15 amino acids. The germline V and J ends were trimmed by 1 base and 0 bases, with 7 bases remaining between them. CDR1 is SGHAT, CDR2 FQNNGV, per germline. CDR3 protein: CASSLAADSYNEQFF. In DNA, the CDR3 is TGTGCCAGCAGCTTAGCAGCGGACTCCTACAATGAGCAGTTCTTC. Full variable domain (missing parts from reference TRBV11-2 and TRBJ2-1): EAGVAQSPRYKIIEKRQSVAFWCNPISGHATLYWYQQILGQGPKLLIQFQNNGVVDDSQLPKDRFSAERLKGVDSTLKIQPAKLEDSAVYLCASSLAADSYNEQFFGPGTRLTVL.

As for this clone: A read error is likely here: a far larger clone is one base away. V gene TRBV11-1 combines with J gene TRBJ2-2; 9 bases are a match to TRBD2. This CDR3 has 16 amino acids. The germline V gene encodes CDR1 SGHAT and CDR2 FQDESV (reference sequence). The CDR3 reads CASSFPASGITGEPFF. For the CDR3, the DNA is TGTGCCAGCAGCTTCCCGGCTAGCGGGATCACCGGGGAGCCGTTTTTT. Variable domain in full (rest from reference TRBV11-1 and TRBJ2-2): EAEVAQSPRYKITEKSQAVAFWCDPISGHATLYWYRQILGQGPELLVQFQDESVVDDSQLPKDRFSAERLKGVDSTLKIQPAELGDSAMYLCASSFPASGITGEPFFGEGSRLTVL.

On this clone: A read error is likely here: a far larger clone is one base away. The chain has TRBV6-5 and TRBJ1-4, with 8 bases aligning to TRBD1. In germline, CDR1 is MNHEY, CDR2 SVGAGI. CDR3 length equals 13 residues. DNA of the CDR3: TGTGCCCGCAGACAGGGGAATCGGGAAAAACTGTTTTTT. This sequence encodes CARRQGNREKLFF.

The chain has TRBV27 and TRBJ2-4, with D possibly TRBD1 on 7 matching bases. The CDR3 is made up of 13 amino acids. Trimming cost V 3 bases and J 9 bases, with 12 bases left between them. CDR1 is MNHEY, CDR2 SMNVEV, per germline (reference sequence). DNA of the CDR3: TGTGCCAGCAGTTTTAACAGGGGAGGCATTCAGTACTTC. Encoded protein: CASSFNRGGIQYF.

The chain carries TRBV9 and TRBJ2-1; 9 bases are a match to TRBD2. Germline V lookup: CDR1 SGDLS, CDR2 YYNGEE. This CDR3 spans 15 amino acids. Trimming at V came to 3 bases and at J to 9 bases, leaving 10 bases not matched to a gene. For the CDR3, the DNA is TGTGCCAGCAGCGGACTAGCGGACGGGGCCACTGAGCAGTTCTTC. It is translated as CASSGLADGATEQFF.

The genes are TRBV11-3 and TRBJ2-2; D gene uncertain. Trimming left V 1 base short and J 1 base short, with 7 bases between. Germline V gives CDR1 SGHNT, CDR2 YENEEA. This CDR3 region has 15 residues. The CDR3 protein is CASSLVNGNTGELFF. Written as DNA, the CDR3 is TGTGCCAGCAGCTTAGTCAACGGGAACACCGGGGAGCTGTTTTTT.

The chain has TRBV18 and TRBJ2-7; 10 nucleotides align to TRBD1. V lost 4 bases and J lost 4; bases outside the gene matches: 7. The CDR3 covers 15 residues. The germline gives CDR1 KGHSH, CDR2 LQKENI. In DNA form, the CDR3 reads TGTGCCAGCTCACTAGGGACAGGGGAGCAGTACGAGCAGTACTTC. Amino acid sequence: CASSLGTGEQYEQYF.

The rearrangement links TRBV4-1 to TRBJ2-7; either TRBD1 or TRBD2 may supply D (5 bases each). Trimming stripped 2 bases from V and 3 bases from J, with 14 bases between. CDR1 and CDR2 (germline): MGHRA, YSYEKL. The CDR3 length is 15 residues. The CDR3 DNA sequence: TGCGCCAGCAGCCAACCATCAAGGGGAGACTACGAGCAGTACTTC. Protein sequence: CASSQPSRGDYEQYF.

The chain joins TRBV29-1 to TRBJ2-1, with 7 nucleotides matching TRBD1. J was trimmed by 1 base and V by 2 bases; bases with no gene match: 8. There are 16 residues in the CDR3. Per the germline V gene, CDR1 is SQVTM and CDR2 is ANQGSEA. The CDR3 reads CSVETGTESSYNEQFF. The DNA of the CDR3 is TGCAGCGTTGAAACCGGGACAGAGTCTTCCTACAATGAGCAGTTCTTC.

The rearrangement uses TRBV28 and TRBJ2-7; 10 bases fit TRBD2. V lost 6 bases to trimming and J lost 7 bases; unmatched junction nucleotides: 9. This CDR3 is built from 14 residues. CDR1 is MDHEN and CDR2 is SYDVKM in the germline V gene. The CDR3 nucleotides read TGTGCCAGCAGAGAAAGCGGGAGGGCCCGGGAGCAGTACTTC. It specifies CASRESGRAREQYF.

The chain uses TRBV29-1 and TRBJ2-4; 8 nucleotides agree with TRBD1. The CDR3 has 12 residues. From germline, CDR1 is SQVTM and CDR2 ANQGSEA. The J segment lost 10 bases and the V segment lost 4 bases, leaving 6 bases of the junction unmatched. DNA for the CDR3: TGCAGCGTTGCCAGGACAGGGAGTATTCAGTACTTC. Translation: CSVARTGSIQYF. The full variable domain, in which reference TRBV29-1 and TRBJ2-4 provide the parts outside the CDR3, is SAVISQKPSRDICQRGTSLTIQCQVDSQVTMMFWYRQQPGQSLTLIATANQGSEATYESGFVIDKFPISRPNLTFSTLTVSNMSPEDSSIYLCSVARTGSIQYFGAGTRLSVL.

This clone occurred once. This chain's CDR3 is CASSLGDIVTDTQYF. The CDR3 DNA reads TGTGCCAGCAGCTTAGGGGATATAGTCACAGATACGCAGTATTTT. This sequence joins TRBV11-2 and TRBJ2-3; D not resolved. Germline V gene lookup returns CDR1 SGHAT and CDR2 FQNNGV. The CDR3 loop spans 15 amino acids. V lost 1 base, J lost 2 bases, and 10 bases lay in between.

The chain links TRBV6-1 to TRBJ1-3, with a tentative D call TRBD1 (6 bases). The CDR3 consists of 14 residues. The germline CDR1 and CDR2 sequences are MNHNS and SASEGT. Trimming left V 7 bases short and J 3 bases short, with 13 bases between. CDR3 region: CASIGQTSGNTIYF. CDR3 sequence (DNA): TGTGCCAGCATCGGACAGACCAGTGGAAACACCATATATTTT.

This sequence joins TRBV27 and TRBJ2-4; 9 bases align to TRBD2. The CDR3 is made up of 16 amino acids. Per germline, CDR1 MNHEY and CDR2 SMNVEV (reference sequence). V gave up 2 bases and J gave up 1 base; unmatched junction bases: 3. CDR3 amino acids: CASSLRREGAKNIQYF. CDR3 in DNA: TGTGCCAGCAGTTTAAGGCGGGAGGGTGCCAAAAACATTCAGTACTTC.

This clone was recorded at least ten times. The sample contains more than one DNA sequence encoding this CDR3. The J gene is TRBJ1-1, the V gene TRBV7-9, with a tentative D call TRBD1 (5 bases). CDR1 is SEHNR, CDR2 FQNEAQ, per germline (reference sequence). V lost 2 bases, J lost 1 base, and 8 bases lay in between. CDR3 length: 14 residues. Here the CDR3 reads CASSLQGRNTEAFF. CDR3 nucleotides: TGTGCCAGCAGCTTACAGGGCCGGAACACTGAAGCTTTCTTT.

This sequence joins TRBV27 and TRBJ1-1, with 7 bases identical to TRBD1. V gave up 5 bases and J gave up 0 bases; unmatched junction bases: 6. The CDR3 covers 15 residues. In germline, CDR1 is MNHEY, CDR2 SMNVEV (reference sequence). The CDR3 DNA is TGTGCCAGCAGTCCCGGGACAGCATTGAACACTGAAGCTTTCTTT. The encoded protein is CASSPGTALNTEAFF.

V usage is TRBV28 and J usage is TRBJ2-7; D is undetermined. Looked up from germline, CDR1 is MDHEN and CDR2 is SYDVKM. The CDR3 loop spans 15 amino acids. V gave up 3 bases and J gave up 6 bases, with 18 bases separating them. CDR3 bases: TGTGCCAGCAGTTTGTCAAAGGGCGCCTCCCTCGAGCAGTACTTC. This gives the protein CASSLSKGASLEQYF.

This clone turned up a few times. The V call is TRBV4-1, the J call TRBJ1-5; D gene uncertain. Germline values: CDR1 MGHRA, CDR2 YSYEKL. The CDR3 extends over 16 amino acids. The V end lost 1 base, the J end lost 0 bases, and 10 bases lay between the germline ends. DNA for the CDR3: TGCGCCAGCAGCCAAGGCTCGATTTATAGCAATCAGCCCCAGCATTTT. Translation gives CASSQGSIYSNQPQHF.

V usage is TRBV6-1 and J usage is TRBJ2-1, with D uncertain. This CDR3 spans 13 amino acids. Germline loops: CDR1 MNHNS, CDR2 SASEGT. V lost 9 bases to trimming and J lost 0 bases, with 9 bases between them. CDR3 sequence reads: CASLPSSYNEQFF. The CDR3 coding sequence is TGTGCCAGTTTACCGAGCTCCTACAATGAGCAGTTCTTC.

This chain joins TRBV18 and TRBJ2-5; D may be TRBD2 (5 bases). The CDR3 is 13 amino acids. Germline V gives CDR1 KGHSH, CDR2 LQKENI. Between the trimmed V and J ends, which lost 0 bases and 10 bases, there was a span of 12 bases. This chain's CDR3 is CASSPPVYGDQYF. CDR3 nucleotide sequence: TGTGCCAGCTCACCACCAGTCTACGGGGACCAGTACTTC.

This clone was counted only a few times. The rearrangement joins TRBV13 to TRBJ1-1, with unresolved D. The CDR3 has 12 residues. Germline loops: CDR1 PRHDT, CDR2 FYEKMQ (reference sequence). Trimming pared 4 bases from V and 8 bases from J, leaving 11 bases between. The CDR3 protein is CASSSTLREAFF. The CDR3 nucleotides are TGTGCCAGCAGCTCGACTTTGAGGGAAGCTTTCTTT.